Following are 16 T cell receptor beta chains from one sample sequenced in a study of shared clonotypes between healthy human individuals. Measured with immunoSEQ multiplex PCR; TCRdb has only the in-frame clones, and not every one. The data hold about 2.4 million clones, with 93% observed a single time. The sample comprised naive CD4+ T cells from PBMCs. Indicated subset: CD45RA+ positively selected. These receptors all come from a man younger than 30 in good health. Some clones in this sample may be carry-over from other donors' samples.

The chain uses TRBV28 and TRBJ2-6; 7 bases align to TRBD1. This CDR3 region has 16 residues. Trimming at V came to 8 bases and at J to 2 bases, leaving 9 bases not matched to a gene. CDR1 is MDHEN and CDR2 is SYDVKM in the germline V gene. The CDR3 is CASFSTGETGANVLTF. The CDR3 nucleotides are TGTGCCAGCTTTAGTACAGGGGAGACTGGGGCCAACGTCCTGACTTTC.

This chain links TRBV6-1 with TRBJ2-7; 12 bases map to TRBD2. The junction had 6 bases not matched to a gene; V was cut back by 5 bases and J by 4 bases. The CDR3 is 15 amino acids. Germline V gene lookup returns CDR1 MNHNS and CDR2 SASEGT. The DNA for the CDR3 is TGTGCCAGCAGTAGGACTAGCGGGATCCCGTACGAGCAGTACTTC. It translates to CASSRTSGIPYEQYF.

The CDR3 region has the DNA TGCAGCGTTTGCCTGGGGAGGGGCACTGAAGCTTTCTTT. Its translation is CSVCLGRGTEAFF. V and J are TRBV29-1 and TRBJ1-1, with D perhaps matching TRBD1 (5 bases). Germline CDR1 is SQVTM and CDR2 is ANQGSEA. The CDR3 totals 13 residues. The V end lost 5 bases, the J end lost 4 bases, and 14 bases lay between the germline ends.

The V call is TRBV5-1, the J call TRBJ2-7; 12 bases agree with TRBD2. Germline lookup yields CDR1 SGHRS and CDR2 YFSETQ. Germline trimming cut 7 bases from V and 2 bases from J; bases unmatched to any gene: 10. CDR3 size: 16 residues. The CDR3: CASYEGPSGRAYEQYF. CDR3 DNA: TGCGCCAGCTACGAGGGGCCTAGCGGGAGGGCCTACGAGCAGTACTTC.

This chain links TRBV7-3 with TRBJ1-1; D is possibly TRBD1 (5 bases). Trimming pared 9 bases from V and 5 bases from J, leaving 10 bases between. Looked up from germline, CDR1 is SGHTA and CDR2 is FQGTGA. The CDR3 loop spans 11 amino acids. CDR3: CARGESTEAFF. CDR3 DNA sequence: TGTGCCAGAGGGGAGTCGACTGAAGCTTTCTTT.

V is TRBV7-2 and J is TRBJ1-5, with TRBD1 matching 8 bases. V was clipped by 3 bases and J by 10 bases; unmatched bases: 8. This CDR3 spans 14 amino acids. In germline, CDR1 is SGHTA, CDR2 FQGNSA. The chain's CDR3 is CASSLSDRAGPQHF. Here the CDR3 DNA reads TGTGCCAGCAGCTTGTCGGACAGGGCAGGACCCCAGCATTTT.

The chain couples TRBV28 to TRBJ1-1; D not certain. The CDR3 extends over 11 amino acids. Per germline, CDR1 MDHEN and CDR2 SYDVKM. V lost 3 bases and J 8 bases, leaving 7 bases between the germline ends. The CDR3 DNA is TGTGCCAGCAGTTTTGGACGGGAAGCTTTCTTT. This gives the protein CASSFGREAFF. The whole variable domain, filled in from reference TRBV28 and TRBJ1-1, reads DVKVTQSSRYLVKRTGEKVFLECVQDMDHENMFWYRQDPGLGLRLIYFSYDVKMKEKGDIPEGYSVSREKKERFSLILESASTNQTSMYLCASSFGREAFFGQGTRLTVV.

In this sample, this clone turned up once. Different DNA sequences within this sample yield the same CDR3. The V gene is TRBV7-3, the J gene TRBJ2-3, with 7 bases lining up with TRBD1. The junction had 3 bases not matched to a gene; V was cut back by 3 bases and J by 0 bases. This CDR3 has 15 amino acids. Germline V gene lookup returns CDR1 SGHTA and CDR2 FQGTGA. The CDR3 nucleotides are TGTGCCAGCAGCTTGACAGGGTCTAGCACAGATACGCAGTATTTT. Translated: CASSLTGSSTDTQYF.

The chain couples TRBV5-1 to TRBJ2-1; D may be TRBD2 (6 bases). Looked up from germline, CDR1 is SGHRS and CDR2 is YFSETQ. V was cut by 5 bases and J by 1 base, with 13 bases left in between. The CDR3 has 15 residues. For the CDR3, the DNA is TGCGCCAGCAGGCCACTAGCAGGGTCCTACAATGAGCAGTTCTTC. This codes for CASRPLAGSYNEQFF. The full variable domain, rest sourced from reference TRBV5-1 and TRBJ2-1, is KAGVTQTPRYLIKTRGQQVTLSCSPISGHRSVSWYQQTPGQGLQFLFEYFSETQRNKGNFPGRFSGRQFSNSRSEMNVSTLELGDSALYLCASRPLAGSYNEQFFGPGTRLTVL.

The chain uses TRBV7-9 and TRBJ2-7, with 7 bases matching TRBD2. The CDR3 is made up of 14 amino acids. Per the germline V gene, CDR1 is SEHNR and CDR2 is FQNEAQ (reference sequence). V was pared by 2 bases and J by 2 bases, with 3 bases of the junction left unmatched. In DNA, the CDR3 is TGTGCCAGCAGCTTACTAGCGGAGGCCTACGAGCAGTACTTC. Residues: CASSLLAEAYEQYF.

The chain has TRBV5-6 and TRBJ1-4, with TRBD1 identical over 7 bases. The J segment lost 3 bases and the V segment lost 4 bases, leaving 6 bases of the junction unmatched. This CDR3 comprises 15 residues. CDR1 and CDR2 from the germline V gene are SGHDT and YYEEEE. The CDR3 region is CASSLTTGPNEKLFF. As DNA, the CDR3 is TGTGCCAGCAGCCTGACGACAGGGCCTAATGAAAAACTGTTTTTT.

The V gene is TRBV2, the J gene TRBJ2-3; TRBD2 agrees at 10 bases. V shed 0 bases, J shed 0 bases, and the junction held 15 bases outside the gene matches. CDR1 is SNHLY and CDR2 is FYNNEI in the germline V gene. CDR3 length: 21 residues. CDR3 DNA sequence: TGTGCCAGCAGTGAAGCGGTCGGACTAGCGGTCGGGTCGGCTAGCACAGATACGCAGTATTTT. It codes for CASSEAVGLAVGSASTDTQYF. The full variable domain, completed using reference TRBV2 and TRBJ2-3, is EPEVTQTPSHQVTQMGQEVILRCVPISNHLYFYWYRQILGQKVEFLVSFYNNEISEKSEIFDDQFSVERPDGSNFTLKIRSTKLEDSAMYFCASSEAVGLAVGSASTDTQYFGPGTRLTVL.

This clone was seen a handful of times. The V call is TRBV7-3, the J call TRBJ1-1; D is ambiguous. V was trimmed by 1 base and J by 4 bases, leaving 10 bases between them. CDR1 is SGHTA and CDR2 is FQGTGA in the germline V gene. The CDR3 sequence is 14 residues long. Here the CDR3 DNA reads TGTGCCAGCAGCTTAAGTGGCAGATCCACTGAAGCTTTCTTT. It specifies CASSLSGRSTEAFF.

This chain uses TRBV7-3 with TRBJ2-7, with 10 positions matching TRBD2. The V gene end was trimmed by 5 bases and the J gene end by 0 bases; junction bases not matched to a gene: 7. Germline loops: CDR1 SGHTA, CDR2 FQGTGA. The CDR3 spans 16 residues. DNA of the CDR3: TGTGCCAGCAGCCCAGGTAGCGGGGGGAGCTCCTACGAGCAGTACTTC. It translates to CASSPGSGGSSYEQYF.

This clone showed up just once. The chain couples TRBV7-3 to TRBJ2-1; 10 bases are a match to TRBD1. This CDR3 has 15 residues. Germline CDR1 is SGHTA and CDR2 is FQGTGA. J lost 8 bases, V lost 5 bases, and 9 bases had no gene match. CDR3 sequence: CASSKGTGVVYEQFF. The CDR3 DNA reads TGTGCCAGCAGCAAAGGGACAGGGGTTGTATATGAGCAGTTCTTC.

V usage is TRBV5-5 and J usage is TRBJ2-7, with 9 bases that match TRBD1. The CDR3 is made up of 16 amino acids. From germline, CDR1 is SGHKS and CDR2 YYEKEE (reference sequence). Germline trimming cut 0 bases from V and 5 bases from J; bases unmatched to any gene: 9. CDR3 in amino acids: CASSLVPGQGVHEQYF. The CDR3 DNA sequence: TGTGCCAGCAGCTTGGTGCCGGGACAGGGCGTACACGAGCAGTACTTC.